The clone carrying this T cell receptor beta chain appeared many times. Its antigen remains unidentified. Unique molecular identifiers were incorporated during preparation of the TCRbeta library. One entry per CDR3 protein, called by TCRdb with MiXCR from the PCR reads. Of roughly 500,000 distinct CDR3 sequences listed, approximately 10% were seen once; the top ten hold roughly 2.1%. This entry comes from a study of T-cell reconstitution after alpha-beta-depleted transplantation in children. Findings and caveats of the study: Several hundred rapidly expanded clones from non-depleted graft cells reportedly supplied alpha-beta T cells about two months post-transplant. Recipient T cells and thymic progenitors that survived gave rise to the high TCRbeta diversity observed at day 60 in some patients. T cells produced anew were the main source of T-cell counts and diversity one year after transplant.

Germline V CDR1 and CDR2: DFQATT, SNEGSKA (reference sequence). The CDR3 sequence is 10 residues long. Trimming pared 5 bases from V and 6 bases from J, leaving 7 bases between. This receptor was taken from a child aged 2-9 years with inherited bone marrow failure, due to receive a stem cell transplant. The sequencing used PBMCs, collected before TCRalphabeta/CD19-depleted stem cell transplant. This chain joins TRBV20-1 and TRBJ1-2, with D unresolved. The CDR3, as DNA: TGCAGTGCTCACACCCATGGCTACACCTTC. Translation: CSAHTHGYTF.